This T cell receptor (beta chain) was retrieved from a study of blood T cell repertoires in COVID-19. Looking at the study overall: Sources were T cells, B-cell-depleted T cells, or PBMCs; the material itself was cDNA or gDNA.

Profiled with immunoSEQ multiplex PCR; TCRdb holds only in-frame clones, not every one. The profile shows 150,000 to 160,000 clones, roughly 78% of them singletons. Trimming shortened V by 2 bases and J by 0 bases, and 11 bases separated the two germline ends. The CDR3 covers 15 residues. Germline V gene data show CDR1 as SGHTA and CDR2 as FQGNSA. Material: peripheral blood. The chain carries TRBV7-2 and TRBJ2-7; a weak D match, TRBD1 (6 bases). The clonotype originates from an elderly man with acute or convalescent COVID-19. Here the CDR3 DNA reads TGTGCCAGCAGCTTATCCGGGACAAGCTCCTACGAGCAGTACTTC. The encoded protein is CASSLSGTSSYEQYF.